This is a list of T cell receptor beta chains from one sample in a study of early T cells in non-severe SARS-CoV-2 infection. One entry per CDR3 protein results from TCRdb running MiXCR on the 5' RACE reads. Of tens of thousands of distinct CDR3 sequences in the sample, about 11% are singletons; the top ten hold more than 10%. The material was whole blood, obtained at baseline. The receptors were sampled from an adult who was a healthcare worker with PCR-confirmed SARS-CoV-2 infection or an uninfected control (not recorded which). CDR3s include the opening cysteine and the closing phenylalanine or tryptophan. The D gene is left open where the match is weak. Where a row states a size, it is once, few, many or the class of an expanded clone; other rows omit it.

clone_size d_call j_call v_call cdr3_aa cdr3_nt
many NA TRBJ1-2 TRBV5-1 CASSLGRFSYGYTF TGCGCCAGCAGCCTGGGACGGTTCTCCTATGGCTACACCTTC
few NA TRBJ1-4 TRBV6-5 CASSPGRLNEKLFF TGTGCCAGCAGCCCGGGACGGTTGAATGAAAAACTGTTTTTT
many NA TRBJ1-3 TRBV6-5 CASSYNWNSGNTIYF TGTGCCAGCAGTTACAACTGGAACTCTGGAAACACCATATATTTT
NA NA TRBJ2-5 TRBV2 CASSEEGLATETQYF TGTGCCAGCAGTGAAGAAGGGCTAGCCACGGAGACCCAGTACTTC
NA NA TRBJ2-1 TRBV5-6 CASSPGETSFHEQFF TGTGCCAGCAGCCCGGGGGAGACGAGTTTCCATGAGCAGTTCTTC
NA NA TRBJ2-3 TRBV29-1 CSVGSLGGFADTQYF TGCAGCGTTGGGAGTTTGGGGGGCTTTGCAGATACGCAGTATTTT
many TRBD1 TRBJ1-1 TRBV25-1 CEGGAGEAFF TGTGAAGGGGGCGCGGGTGAAGCTTTCTTT
few NA TRBJ1-1 TRBV10-2 CASGAGTPSEAFF TGCGCCAGCGGTGCTGGGACACCAAGTGAAGCTTTCTTT
many NA TRBJ2-7 TRBV21-1 CARSFLTGGNCEQYF TGTGCCAGGAGCTTCTTGACAGGGGGCAACTGCGAGCAGTACTTC
NA NA TRBJ1-4 TRBV12-3/TRBV12-4 CASSFHEKLFF TGTGCCAGCAGTTTTCATGAAAAACTGTTTTTT
NA NA TRBJ1-2 TRBV7-9 CASTAGAGYGYTF TGTGCCAGCACCGCAGGGGCGGGCTATGGCTACACCTTC
NA NA TRBJ2-1 TRBV20-1 CSARVTGNGEQFF TGCAGTGCTAGGGTAACAGGGAACGGGGAGCAGTTCTTC
NA NA TRBJ1-1 TRBV29-1 CSVARTLNTEAFF TGCAGCGTTGCAAGGACACTAAACACTGAAGCTTTCTTT
few TRBD1 TRBJ1-1 TRBV14 CASSRLQGAGTEAFF TGTGCCAGCAGCCGCTTACAGGGGGCAGGTACTGAAGCTTTCTTT
NA TRBD2 TRBJ2-3 TRBV2 CAYTGGVPTDTQYF TGTGCCTATACGGGGGGAGTCCCCACAGATACGCAGTATTTT
few NA TRBJ1-4 TRBV3-1 CASSQSLQGNEKLFF TGTGCCAGCAGCCAATCTTTGCAGGGGAATGAAAAACTGTTTTTT
many NA TRBJ2-7 TRBV2 CASNRNGVSSYEQYF TGTGCCAGCAACCGTAACGGGGTGAGCTCCTACGAGCAGTACTTC
few NA TRBJ2-3 TRBV15 CATSGGPRDTQYF TGTGCCACCAGCGGGGGGCCGCGAGATACGCAGTATTTT
NA TRBD2 TRBJ2-1 TRBV7-9 CASSPYGRLAGGSYNEQFF TGTGCCAGCAGCCCTTACGGTCGACTAGCGGGGGGTTCCTACAATGAGCAGTTCTTC
NA NA TRBJ2-7 TRBV6-6 CASSPGPDSYEQYF TGTGCCAGCAGTCCCGGCCCGGACAGCTACGAGCAGTACTTC
many NA TRBJ2-3 TRBV6-5 CASKDARGTDTQYF TGTGCCAGCAAGGACGCCAGGGGCACAGATACGCAGTATTTT
NA NA TRBJ2-5 TRBV4-1 CASSHPGGETQYF TGCGCCAGCAGCCACCCTGGCGGGGAGACCCAGTACTTC
NA NA TRBJ2-3 TRBV7-9 CASSRGTPDTQYF TGTGCCAGCAGCCGAGGGACTCCAGATACGCAGTATTTT
many NA TRBJ2-7 TRBV29-1 CSAATSLVGVEQYF TGCAGCGCCGCCACCAGCTTGGTAGGAGTCGAGCAGTACTTC
few NA TRBJ1-1 TRBV7-8 CASSLRGTVAEAFF TGTGCCAGCAGCTTAAGAGGGACGGTCGCTGAAGCTTTCTTT
many NA TRBJ2-7 TRBV25-1 CASGGYEQYF TGTGCCAGCGGGGGTTACGAGCAGTACTTC
few NA TRBJ1-4 TRBV12-3/TRBV12-4 CASSPRTGSEKLFF TGTGCCAGCAGCCCACGTACGGGGTCTGAAAAACTGTTTTTT
NA NA TRBJ1-2 TRBV12-3/TRBV12-4 CASTPTTNYGYTF TGTGCCAGCACGCCGACCACCAACTATGGCTACACCTTC
NA TRBD1 TRBJ2-7 TRBV29-1 CSVATKTGANPYEQYF TGCAGCGTGGCCACCAAGACAGGGGCGAATCCGTACGAGCAGTACTTC
few TRBD1 TRBJ2-7 TRBV9 CASSPQLRTGNEQYF TGTGCCAGCAGCCCCCAATTGCGGACAGGGAACGAGCAGTACTTC
few NA TRBJ1-5 TRBV29-1 CSTGGGYNQPQHF TGCAGCACCGGTGGGGGGTACAATCAGCCCCAGCATTTT
few NA TRBJ2-5 TRBV29-1 CSVEGGPGETQYF TGCAGCGTTGAAGGAGGGCCCGGGGAGACCCAGTACTTC
NA NA TRBJ2-4 TRBV19 CASRERRGLAKNIQYF TGTGCCAGTCGTGAACGCCGGGGGCTAGCCAAAAACATTCAGTACTTC
NA TRBD1 TRBJ2-4 TRBV28 CAITDRAPGIQYF TGTGCCATCACCGACAGGGCCCCGGGCATTCAGTACTTC
few NA TRBJ1-1 TRBV6-5 CASRVVTGRGEAFF TGTGCCAGCAGGGTGGTAACAGGCCGGGGTGAAGCTTTCTTT
few NA TRBJ2-3 TRBV7-2 CASSPDSSRTDTQYF TGTGCCAGCAGCCCCGACAGTAGCCGCACAGATACGCAGTATTTT
NA NA TRBJ2-5 TRBV29-1 CSVTYAVQKTQYF TGCAGCGTTACCTACGCAGTCCAGAAGACCCAGTACTTC
many NA TRBJ2-3 TRBV29-1 CSVESGAGWLRTDTQYF TGCAGCGTTGAAAGTGGGGCAGGGTGGTTACGAACAGATACGCAGTATTTT
few NA TRBJ2-1 TRBV27 CASSFGQLNSYNEQFF TGTGCCAGCAGTTTCGGGCAGCTCAACTCCTACAATGAGCAGTTCTTC
NA NA TRBJ2-5 TRBV6-2/TRBV6-3 CASTQGKVPGQETQYF TGTGCCAGCACTCAGGGAAAGGTACCCGGCCAAGAGACCCAGTACTTC
few NA TRBJ2-2 TRBV30 CAWAGNTGELFF TGTGCCTGGGCCGGGAACACCGGGGAGCTGTTTTTT
NA TRBD1 TRBJ1-1 TRBV5-1 CASSLAGDRRITEAFF TGCGCCAGCAGCTTGGCCGGGGACAGGAGAATCACTGAAGCTTTCTTT
few NA TRBJ1-2 TRBV9 CASSVKQGYGYTF TGTGCCAGCAGCGTGAAGCAGGGCTATGGCTACACCTTC
many NA TRBJ2-7 TRBV20-1 CSARTGFINEQYF TGCAGTGCCCGCACAGGGTTTATCAACGAGCAGTACTTC
NA TRBD1 TRBJ2-1 TRBV6-5 CASSRQGFHNEQFF TGTGCCAGCAGTAGACAGGGGTTCCACAATGAGCAGTTCTTC
few TRBD1 TRBJ2-1 TRBV4-1 CASSPRDRLYNEQFF TGCGCCAGCAGCCCCCGGGACAGGTTGTACAATGAGCAGTTCTTC
many TRBD1 TRBJ2-1 TRBV11-3 CASSLGQGVIHEQFF TGTGCCAGCAGCTTGGGACAGGGGGTTATCCATGAGCAGTTCTTC
NA TRBD2 TRBJ2-1 TRBV20-1 CSARDSWASGGSSYNEQFF TGCAGTGCTAGAGATTCATGGGCTAGCGGGGGGAGCTCCTACAATGAGCAGTTCTTC
NA NA TRBJ1-3 TRBV9 CASSPVPPSRSSGNTIYF TGTGCCAGCAGCCCCGTCCCTCCATCACGGAGCTCTGGAAACACCATATATTTT
few NA TRBJ2-7 TRBV15 CATSREPDGAYEQYF TGTGCCACCAGCAGAGAACCGGACGGAGCCTACGAGCAGTACTTC
few NA TRBJ1-1 TRBV7-2 CASSLVGGTGTEAFF TGTGCCAGCAGCTTAGTCGGGGGGACCGGCACTGAAGCTTTCTTT